What follows are 24 T cell receptor beta chains derived from one specimen sequenced in a study of post-analysis software for immune sequencing data (dated by TCRdb to the mid-2010s). General study outcomes and caveats: Patients showed significantly higher frequencies than controls for a handful of TRBV segments, among them TRBV5-6, TRBV5-1 and TRBV20-1.

Their antigens remain unidentified. The library came from PCR. TCRdb names Illumina HiSeq 2500 as the instrument used. Unique molecular identifiers were incorporated into TCR beta cDNA libraries to reduce PCR and sequencing biases. The raw public reads went through TCRdb reprocessing: fastp at Q25, MiXCR clone calling, in-frame beta chains kept. Rows matching on CDR3 protein sequence are summarized as one entry with the most common DNA and genes. The sample table records about 540,000 distinct CDR3 sequences; 34% of these occur just once. Of the sample, 4.5% to 7.5% is held by the ten largest clones. The sample was blood. The receptors come from a girl between 2 and 17 years old with multiple sclerosis.

Comments on this clonotype: A read error may explain this, as a much larger clone is one base away. The chain has TRBV6-4 and TRBJ2-1; 8 positions agree with TRBD1. CDR1 is MRHNA and CDR2 is SNTAGT in the germline V gene. The CDR3 extends over 16 amino acids. The CDR3 DNA follows: TGTGCCGGCAGTGCACAGGGGGTGGACCTCTACAATGAGCAGTTCTTC. It codes for CAGSAQGVDLYNEQFF.

This clonotype was seen only a few times. The rearrangement links TRBV3-1 to TRBJ2-3, with 7 bases fitting TRBD2. Germline assignment: CDR1 LGHDT and CDR2 YNNKEL (reference sequence). The V gene end was trimmed by 4 bases and the J gene end by 7 bases; junction bases not matched to a gene: 14. This CDR3 is built from 16 residues. The CDR3 here is CASSRADRDYLNTQYF. The CDR3 DNA sequence: TGTGCCAGCAGCCGCGCCGACCGGGACTACCTAAATACGCAGTATTTT.

Ten or more counts support this clonotype. The CDR3 is CSARGGSPTKRTQYF. CDR3 bases: TGCAGCGCCCGCGGGGGGAGCCCTACCAAGAGGACCCAGTACTTC. This sequence joins TRBV29-1 and TRBJ2-5; 8 bases agree with TRBD2. Trimming took 7 bases from V and 7 from J; bases not matched to a gene: 17. Germline V gene data show CDR1 as SQVTM and CDR2 as ANQGSEA. The CDR3 is 15 amino acids.

This clonotype was counted only a few times. The chain couples TRBV5-1 to TRBJ2-1; 14 positions match TRBD2. Germline loops: CDR1 SGHRS, CDR2 YFSETQ. The CDR3 has 16 residues. J lost 6 bases, V lost 4 bases, and 6 bases had no gene match. The CDR3 region has the DNA TGCGCCAGCAGCCCCCTGACTAGCGGGGGGGTCAATGAGCAGTTCTTC. This codes for CASSPLTSGGVNEQFF.

In this sample, this clonotype turned up a few times. The rearrangement links TRBV10-3 to TRBJ1-1; the D is unclear. V lost 0 bases and J 7 bases, leaving 9 bases between the germline ends. The CDR3 runs to 13 residues. Germline loops: CDR1 ENHRY, CDR2 SYGVKD. The CDR3 DNA is TGTGCCATCAGTGAGTCTCGGGAGTTTGAAGCTTTCTTT. It is translated as CAISESREFEAFF.

V gene TRBV6-6 combines with J gene TRBJ2-7, with D perhaps TRBD2 (5 bases). Trimming pared 5 bases from V and 9 bases from J, leaving 17 bases between. Germline V gene sequence: CDR1 MNHNY, CDR2 SVGAGI (reference sequence). The CDR3 is 13 residues long. CDR3 residues: CASSPGNPGWQYF. DNA of the CDR3: TGTGCCAGCAGTCCCGGGAACCCTGGTTGGCAGTACTTC.

The chain's CDR3 is CASSLNPGSGELFF. CDR3 sequence (DNA): TGTGCCAGCAGCCTAAATCCAGGGTCCGGGGAGCTGTTTTTT. The chain combines TRBV3-1 with TRBJ2-2; possible D gene TRBD1, 5 bases. The CDR3 runs to 14 residues. Germline-derived CDR1 and CDR2 are LGHDT and YNNKEL (reference sequence). V dropped 4 bases and J dropped 6 bases, with 12 bases sitting between them.

The rearrangement joins TRBV7-9 to TRBJ2-2, with D tentatively TRBD2 (6 bases). The germline V gene encodes CDR1 SEHNR and CDR2 FQNEAQ (reference sequence). The germline V and J ends were trimmed by 4 bases and 3 bases, with 15 bases remaining between them. CDR3 size: 16 residues. The chain's CDR3 is CASSSFGGSHTGELFF. CDR3 DNA: TGTGCCAGCAGCTCCTTCGGGGGATCGCACACCGGGGAGCTGTTTTTT.

This clonotype was picked up a small number of times. This rearrangement joins TRBV28 to TRBJ2-6; 9 bases agree with TRBD1. The CDR3 sequence is 18 residues long. Per germline, CDR1 MDHEN and CDR2 SYDVKM. The V gene end was trimmed by 4 bases and the J gene end by 2 bases; junction bases not matched to a gene: 9. The CDR3 DNA follows: TGTGCCAGCAGTTATGTGGGACAGGGAGAGCCTGGGGCCAACGTCCTGACTTTC. Amino acid sequence: CASSYVGQGEPGANVLTF.

The rearrangement links TRBV24-1 to TRBJ2-1, with D maybe TRBD1 (6 bases). The V gene's germline CDR1 is KGHDR and CDR2 SFDVKD. The CDR3 length is 14 residues. Trimming removed 7 bases at V and 6 bases at J, with 15 bases between. The CDR3 sequence is CATRAGVGRNEQFF. For the CDR3, the DNA is TGTGCCACCAGGGCAGGGGTAGGCCGCAATGAGCAGTTCTTC.

This chain links TRBV3-1 with TRBJ2-5, with 11 bases fitting TRBD2. The V gene end was trimmed by 4 bases and the J gene end by 7 bases; junction bases not matched to a gene: 8. CDR3 length equals 15 residues. Germline CDR1 is LGHDT and CDR2 is YNNKEL (reference sequence). CDR3 nucleotide sequence: TGTGCCAGCAGCCCGGGACTAGCGGCGCTCGGGACCCAGTACTTC. As protein: CASSPGLAALGTQYF.

The chain combines TRBV10-3 with TRBJ2-1, with a weak D call TRBD1 (6 bases). Germline V gene data show CDR1 as ENHRY and CDR2 as SYGVKD. V gave up 7 bases and J gave up 5 bases, with 12 bases separating them. The CDR3 is made up of 13 amino acids. The CDR3 region has the DNA TGTGCCATCAAAGCCGAGGGGGACAATGAGCAGTTCTTC. Its translation is CAIKAEGDNEQFF.

The chain recombines TRBV5-1 with TRBJ2-2; D gene unclear. The CDR3 loop spans 13 amino acids. From germline, CDR1 is SGHRS and CDR2 YFSETQ. Between the trimmed V and J ends, which lost 2 bases and 5 bases, there was a span of 7 bases. The DNA of the CDR3 is TGCGCCAGCAGCTTTCAACATACCGGGGAGCTGTTTTTT. This codes for CASSFQHTGELFF.

The rearrangement uses TRBV12-3 or TRBV12-4 and TRBJ2-1; the D gene is possibly TRBD2 (7 bases). The CDR3 runs 15 residues. V was cut by 6 bases and J by 7 bases, with 19 bases left in between. The CDR3 loop reads CASRGWGGAINEQFF. In DNA, the CDR3 is TGTGCCAGCAGAGGATGGGGGGGGGCTATAAATGAGCAGTTCTTC.

Comment on this clonotype: A read error may produce the germline difference seen at one junction end. The chain joins TRBV6-5 to TRBJ2-1; D unresolved. The length of the CDR3 is 15 residues. Germline CDR1 and CDR2: MNHEY and SVGAGI. In DNA, the CDR3 is TGTGCCAGCAGTTACGATAGCCTCTCCGACAATGAGCAGTTCTTC. Its protein product is CASSYDSLSDNEQFF.

Only a few counts were recorded for this clonotype. In DNA form, the CDR3 reads TGTGCCAGCAGCCGGGGAAGCCAGCCCCAGCATTTT. Residues: CASSRGSQPQHF. The chain links TRBV6-2 or TRBV6-3 to TRBJ1-5; the D is unclear. Germline CDR1 MNHEY, CDR2 SVGEGT. The CDR3 covers 12 residues. With 6 bases removed from V and 7 bases from J, the gap between germline ends came to 10 bases.

The J gene is TRBJ2-7, the V gene TRBV20-1; D is perhaps TRBD1 (7 bases). The CDR3 runs 13 residues. The V end lost 3 bases, the J end lost 6 bases, and 15 bases lay between the germline ends. Germline lookup yields CDR1 DFQATT and CDR2 SNEGSKA (reference sequence). CDR3 amino acids: CSASPGGTLEQYF. The CDR3 DNA reads as TGCAGTGCTAGCCCAGGGGGGACCCTCGAGCAGTACTTC.

This clonotype was seen a handful of times. This chain connects TRBV14 to TRBJ2-1, with 7 bases identical to TRBD1. In germline, CDR1 is SGHDN, CDR2 FVKESK. This CDR3 region has 16 residues. Trimming took 4 bases from V and 5 from J; bases not matched to a gene: 11. CDR3 loop: CASSPYQGVIDNEQFF. For the CDR3, the DNA is TGTGCCAGCAGCCCTTATCAGGGGGTCATCGACAATGAGCAGTTCTTC.

J is TRBJ2-7 and V is TRBV12-3 or TRBV12-4, with 7 bases fitting TRBD2. There are 13 residues in the CDR3. V lost 5 bases and J lost 3; bases outside the gene matches: 4. For the CDR3, the DNA is TGTGCCAGCAGTCCCTCGGGGGGCTACGAGCAGTACTTC. Residues: CASSPSGGYEQYF.

Of note for this clonotype: An end of the junction does not agree with germline; a read error may underlie this. The V and J genes are TRBV20-1 and TRBJ2-7; D ambiguous. The CDR3 has 12 amino acids. The germline CDR1 and CDR2 sequences are DFQATT and SNEGSKA (reference sequence). In DNA, the CDR3 is TGCGGTGCTGGTGACCAAGCCTACGAGCAGTACTTC. Translating gives CGAGDQAYEQYF.

This sequence joins TRBV5-1 and TRBJ2-2; the D gene is possibly TRBD1 (9 bases). CDR3 length: 15 residues. CDR1 and CDR2 (germline): SGHRS, YFSETQ. V lost 6 bases, J lost 4 bases, and 16 bases lay in between. CDR3 loop: CASTGGTGITGELFF. The CDR3 nucleotides read TGCGCCAGCACGGGAGGGACAGGGATCACCGGGGAGCTGTTTTTT. The full variable domain, with the rest looked up from reference TRBV5-1 and TRBJ2-2, is KAGVTQTPRYLIKTRGQQVTLSCSPISGHRSVSWYQQTPGQGLQFLFEYFSETQRNKGNFPGRFSGRQFSNSRSEMNVSTLELGDSALYLCASTGGTGITGELFFGEGSRLTVL.

This clonotype has a single count. The chain links TRBV24-1 to TRBJ1-2, with D uncertain. The V gene lost 6 bases and the J gene lost 4 bases, with 11 bases spanning the gap. This CDR3 has 13 amino acids. Germline loops: CDR1 KGHDR, CDR2 SFDVKD. CDR3 loop: CATSTGIGYGYTF. The CDR3 DNA sequence: TGTGCCACCAGTACGGGGATTGGCTATGGCTACACCTTC.

The count of this clonotype is one. J is TRBJ1-1 and V is TRBV10-2; D may be TRBD1 (5 bases). The V end was cut by 6 bases, the J end by 1 base, with 18 bases between. The CDR3 consists of 16 residues. Germline loops: CDR1 WSHSY, CDR2 SAAADI. This CDR3 is CASRGPQGGGNTEAFF. Written as DNA, the CDR3 is TGCGCCAGCAGGGGGCCGCAGGGAGGTGGGAACACTGAAGCTTTCTTT.

The chain has TRBV7-6 and TRBJ2-7, with no clear D. The J call may be in error: the DNA end matches TRBJ2-5 better. This CDR3 is built from 14 residues. The germline gives CDR1 SGHVS, CDR2 FNYEAQ. The CDR3 is CASSLWGSHETQYF. The CDR3 region has the DNA TGTGCCAGCAGCTTATGGGGTTCCCATGAGACCCAGTACTTC.